This T cell receptor beta chain came from a study of blood T cell repertoires in COVID-19. Per the authors' pipeline: Amplification from reference gene primers served as the basis for estimated nucleated cell counts. The repertoire was sequenced with immunoSEQ multiplex PCR; TCRdb's copy has only in-frame clones and lacks some. V and J calls and clone size are those listed in that table; D and trimming were worked out from the DNA. The table shows 250,000 or so clones, with approximately 80% occurring only once. Germline V gene sequence: CDR1 MNHNS, CDR2 SASEGT. The germline V and J ends were trimmed by 0 bases and 4 bases, with 13 bases remaining between them. The CDR3 runs to 16 residues.

Sequencing input: peripheral blood. V and J are TRBV6-1 and TRBJ2-1; D call uncertain. The source is a man between 60 and 75 years old with acute or convalescent COVID-19. CDR3 region: CASSEAINYPYNEQFF. CDR3 nucleotide sequence: TGTGCCAGCAGTGAAGCGATAAACTATCCATACAATGAGCAGTTCTTC.